This is a list of T cell receptor beta chains from one sample in a study of OX40 agonist ivuxolimab in advanced cancers. Profiling relied on immunoSEQ multiplex PCR, and the TCRdb table lists in-frame clones only, not all of them. The table has 30,000 to 35,000 clones, 80% to 85% seen once. The specimen comprised CD4+ or CD8+ T cells sorted from blood, sampled in a trial of the OX40 agonist ivuxolimab. The source is an adult with an advanced solid tumor such as melanoma, head and neck, liver or kidney cancer. Both conserved end residues are part of each CDR3. A D gene is named only where the DNA matches it firmly. Not all rows give a size; the values are once, few, many and, for expanded clones, a class.

abundance,j_gene,d_gene,v_gene,CDR3aa,CDR3nt
NA,TRBJ1-4,NA,TRBV2,CASSEVPTNEKLFF,TGTGCCAGCAGTGAGGTCCCCACTAATGAAAAACTGTTTTTT
NA,TRBJ2-1,NA,TRBV27,CASTPRTGNEQFF,TGTGCCAGCACCCCTAGGACGGGGAATGAGCAGTTCTTC
NA,TRBJ2-7,TRBD1,TRBV9,CASSASGTGGDEQYF,TGTGCCAGCAGCGCTTCCGGGACAGGGGGCGACGAGCAGTACTTC
NA,TRBJ2-5,NA,TRBV7-7,CASSLYVGENQETQYF,TGTGCCAGCAGCTTATATGTGGGAGAAAACCAAGAGACCCAGTACTTC
NA,TRBJ2-7,NA,TRBV6-6,CASSYEGEAGYEQYF,TGTGCCAGCAGTTACGAGGGTGAGGCGGGCTACGAGCAGTACTTC
few,TRBJ2-2,NA,TRBV6-1,CASSEEVGRSTGELFF,TGTGCCAGCAGTGAAGAGGTGGGGCGCAGCACCGGGGAGCTGTTTTTT
NA,TRBJ2-6,NA,TRBV5-5,CASSYRVPGANVLTF,TGTGCCAGCAGCTACAGGGTCCCTGGGGCCAACGTCCTGACTTTC
NA,TRBJ1-4,TRBD1,TRBV5-1,CASSSDRGEEKLFF,TGCGCCAGCAGCTCAGACAGGGGTGAAGAAAAACTGTTTTTT
NA,TRBJ2-7,NA,TRBV28,CASRSSYEQYF,TGTGCCAGCAGGTCGTCCTACGAGCAGTACTTC
NA,TRBJ1-1,NA,TRBV19,CASSLMGTEAFF,TGTGCCAGTAGCCTCATGGGGACTGAAGCTTTCTTT
once,TRBJ1-1,NA,TRBV7-6,CASSYNRMNTEAFF,TGTGCCAGCAGCTACAACAGGATGAACACTGAAGCTTTCTTT
few,TRBJ2-5,NA,TRBV15,CATMTGKETQYF,TGTGCCACCATGACTGGAAAAGAGACCCAGTACTTC
NA,TRBJ2-3,TRBD2,TRBV7-2,CASSLTSGELDTQYF,TGTGCCAGCAGCTTGACTAGCGGGGAATTGGATACGCAGTATTTT
few,TRBJ1-2,TRBD1,TRBV6-5,CASSYQGGKYGYTF,TGTGCCAGCAGTTACCAGGGGGGGAAATATGGCTACACCTTC
NA,TRBJ2-3,TRBD1,TRBV4-2,CASSQESGGADTQYF,TGTGCCAGCAGCCAAGAGTCAGGGGGTGCAGATACGCAGTATTTT
NA,TRBJ2-7,TRBD2,TRBV27,CASSFGGGHYEQYF,TGTGCCAGCAGCTTCGGCGGGGGGCACTACGAGCAGTACTTC
once,TRBJ1-1,TRBD1,TRBV7-9,CASRRDRQGLKNEAFF,TGTGCCAGCAGACGCGACCGACAGGGACTAAAAAATGAAGCTTTCTTT
NA,TRBJ2-7,NA,TRBV4-1,CASSQGPYSYEQYF,TGCGCCAGCAGCCAAGGACCATACTCCTACGAGCAGTACTTC
few,TRBJ2-7,TRBD1,TRBV14,CASSQGQGASYEQYF,TGTGCCAGCAGTCAAGGGCAGGGGGCGTCCTACGAGCAGTACTTC
once,TRBJ2-7,TRBD1,TRBV6-1,CASRLDRASSYEQYF,TGTGCCAGCAGGCTGGACAGGGCCAGCTCCTACGAGCAGTACTTC
NA,TRBJ1-2,NA,TRBV15,CATSRVRDYGYTF,TGTGCCACCAGCAGAGTAAGGGACTATGGCTACACCTTC
medium-sized,TRBJ1-1,NA,TRBV28,CASSFAGNTEAFF,TGTGCCAGCAGTTTCGCCGGGAACACTGAAGCTTTCTTT